This TCR beta chain was recovered during a study of shared clonotypes between healthy human individuals (TCRdb year 2020). A note on the overall study: A few men and two women, aged 18 to 49 years, made up the cohort. To increase sequencing depth and limit assay-specific biases, different laboratories used diverse techniques to prepare libraries and sequence TCR repertoires. Per donor, leukapheresis produced somewhere between about 0.94 and 9 billion PBMCs. To estimate repertoire size and how much clonotypes are shared between individuals, the study performed deep sequencing of blood TCR repertoires from a handful of healthy adults. For each donor, CD4 naive and CD4 memory were each given three plates, CD8 naive was given two plates, and CD8 memory was given one plate. General findings and caveats noted by the study authors: Rarefaction of sorted-subset datasets indicated incomplete sequencing despite the large sequencing depth. Naive subsets generally had larger estimated clonotype richness than memory subsets. Only blood was sampled, and tissue TCR repertoires likely differ from those in blood. Pairwise subsampling led to the expectation that sequencing depth would affect the degree of clonotype sharing among donors. Higher generation probabilities were observed for clonotypes shared by all four sorted-subset donors than for non-shared clonotypes. The genetic and exposure-history diversity represented was limited by the small number of donors. When several donors were compared, the shared fraction of clonotypes was 5% to 6.5% for naive CD4, about 4% for naive CD8, 2.3% for memory CD4, and 0.35% to 0.5% for memory CD8.

Using the deep immunoSEQ assay, multiplex PCR amplified TCR CDR3 regions from genomic DNA. For each cell subset, the extracted genomic DNA was distributed evenly across all wells of several immunoSEQ 96-well plates, and each plate served as one replicate. For sorted subsets, each replicate PCR was loaded with approximately 0.2 ug genomic DNA, equivalent to 25,000 to 30,000 T cell genomes. Purified libraries were quantified with a Qubit 3.0 fluorometer, sized on a Bioanalyzer 2100, and re-quantified with the KAPA Library Quantification kit. Each immunoSEQ 96-well plate was sequenced on its own single-read 150-cycle Illumina NextSeq 550 flow cell. Concerning the study's data processing: Because only junctional sequences without quality scores were contained in the immunoSEQ output, filtering matching that applied to full-length reads could not be performed. To assign V/J genes and CDR3, sequences were annotated against IMGT germline references using PyIR, a Python wrapper for IgBLAST v1.9. Reads were filtered out if the reads had weak V/J assignments (E-value above 1e-6), no CDR3, stop codons, out-of-frame junctions, or ambiguous translated residues. V3J clonotypes were defined by identical inferred V gene, J gene, and CDR3 amino acid sequence. The percentage overlap between two repertoires was calculated by dividing the number of shared unique clonotypes by the size of the smaller repertoire. Repertoire richness was assessed with RTK rarefaction, the Chao1 estimator, and Recon v2.1 estimates of unobserved clonotypes. Generation probabilities were computed with OLGA for all TCRbeta clonotypes obtained by the gDNA method from several donors. This immuneACCESS table, as held by TCRdb, lists in-frame sequences with V and J called but not all clones. Of the missing ones, under half trace to an unresolved V gene in checked studies; the others have no known cause. The V and J calls and the clone size are those of that table, but D and trimming were determined from the DNA. For this sample there are almost 700,000 clones; under 95% appear just once. The top ten constitute 24% of the sample.

CD8 naive samples were obtained by positive selection for CCR7 among CD45RO-negative cells, yielding a CD45RA+CCR7+ population from which TemRA cells were excluded. Donors were healthy HIV-negative adults with no recently reported acute infections or vaccinations. Only Caucasian adults living in Nashville, Tennessee, USA were represented among the donors. Blood was obtained by leukapheresis, after which PBMCs were separated by Ficoll-Histopaque density gradient centrifugation and cryopreserved in liquid nitrogen vapor phase. Analytical flow cytometry was used to check the purity and quantity of every magnetically sorted T cell population. Each sorted fraction had its genomic DNA isolated and then quantified by UV absorbance on a Nanodrop 2000c. In the germline V gene, CDR1 corresponds to SGHVS and CDR2 to FQNEAQ. The CDR3, from cysteine to phenylalanine, totals 17 residues. Only the CDR3 DNA is retained, 51 bases long and in frame from the first base. Germline trimming amounts to 5 bases on V and 2 bases on J, with 11 as the count of junction bases outside the gene matches.

This clone appeared once. No cognate antigen has been identified for it. Base quality data are lacking; no much larger clone is found one base away. The TCR comes from a man under 40 in good health. Sequencing was performed on naive CD8+ T cells sorted from blood. In light of the paper, this sample's cell subset or site label describes: CD45RA+CCR7+. Recombination joined TRBV7-8 with TRBJ2-3, with TRBD2 identical over 9 junction bases. CDR3 reads: CASSPLYSGSPTDTQYF. The nucleotides read TGTGCCAGCAGCCCCCTTTATAGCGGGAGTCCCACAGATACGCAGTATTTT.